This TCR beta chain is drawn from a study of shared clonotypes between healthy human individuals. Study-level points and caveats: Naive subsets usually exceeded memory subsets in estimated richness.

Produced via immunoSEQ multiplex PCR; TCRdb's table is partial and in-frame only. The sample shows more than 2,000,000 clones, over 90% of them seen only once. The CDR3 sequence is 14 residues long. The germline CDR1 and CDR2 sequences are SEHNR and FQNEAQ (reference sequence). Trimming shortened V by 8 bases and J by 3 bases, and 16 bases separated the two germline ends. Remarks on this clone: Its antigen is undetermined.

All participating donors were Caucasian adults from Nashville, Tennessee. Source material: naive CD4+ T cells from PBMCs. The subset: CD45RA+ positively selected. This TCR was recovered from a young man in good health. Some clones in this sample may be carry-over from other donors' samples. The chain combines TRBV7-9 with TRBJ1-1, with a tentative D call TRBD1 (5 bases). The chain's CDR3 is CASLSGGGHTEAFF. Written as DNA, the CDR3 is TGTGCCAGCTTATCTGGGGGGGGACACACTGAAGCTTTCTTT.